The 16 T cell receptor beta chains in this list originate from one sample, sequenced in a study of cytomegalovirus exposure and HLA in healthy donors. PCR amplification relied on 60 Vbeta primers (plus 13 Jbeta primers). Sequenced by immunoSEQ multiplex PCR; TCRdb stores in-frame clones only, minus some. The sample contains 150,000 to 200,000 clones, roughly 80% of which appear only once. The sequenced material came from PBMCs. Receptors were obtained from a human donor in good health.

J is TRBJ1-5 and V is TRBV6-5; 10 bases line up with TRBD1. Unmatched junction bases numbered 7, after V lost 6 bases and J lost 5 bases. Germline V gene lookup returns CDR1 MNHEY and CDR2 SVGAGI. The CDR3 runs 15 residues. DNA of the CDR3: TGTGCCAGCAGACCCGGACAGGGGGTTCATCAGCCCCAGCATTTT. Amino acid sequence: CASRPGQGVHQPQHF.

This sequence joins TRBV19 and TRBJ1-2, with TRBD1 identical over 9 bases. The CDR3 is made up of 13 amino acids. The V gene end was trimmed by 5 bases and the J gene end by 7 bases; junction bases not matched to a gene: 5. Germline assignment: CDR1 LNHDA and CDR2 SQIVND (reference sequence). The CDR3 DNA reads TGTGCCAGTAGTGCCCCGACAGGGGGTGGCTACACCTTC. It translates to CASSAPTGGGYTF.

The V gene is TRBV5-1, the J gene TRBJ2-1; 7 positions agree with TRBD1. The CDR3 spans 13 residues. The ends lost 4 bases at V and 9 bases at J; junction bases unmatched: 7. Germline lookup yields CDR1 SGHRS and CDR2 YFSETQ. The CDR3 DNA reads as TGCGCCAGCAGCCAGACAGGGAAGGGTGAGCAGTTCTTC. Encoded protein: CASSQTGKGEQFF. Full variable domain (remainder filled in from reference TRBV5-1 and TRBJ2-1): KAGVTQTPRYLIKTRGQQVTLSCSPISGHRSVSWYQQTPGQGLQFLFEYFSETQRNKGNFPGRFSGRQFSNSRSEMNVSTLELGDSALYLCASSQTGKGEQFFGPGTRLTVL.

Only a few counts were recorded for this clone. CDR3 DNA: TGTGCCAGCAGCTGGGTTCTAGCGGGGTTAATCTACGAGCAGTACTTC. Its translation is CASSWVLAGLIYEQYF. The J gene is TRBJ2-7, the V gene TRBV11-2; 9 nucleotides align to TRBD2. CDR3 length equals 16 residues. The germline CDR1 and CDR2 sequences are SGHAT and FQNNGV. V was pared by 4 bases and J by 3 bases, with 10 bases of the junction left unmatched.

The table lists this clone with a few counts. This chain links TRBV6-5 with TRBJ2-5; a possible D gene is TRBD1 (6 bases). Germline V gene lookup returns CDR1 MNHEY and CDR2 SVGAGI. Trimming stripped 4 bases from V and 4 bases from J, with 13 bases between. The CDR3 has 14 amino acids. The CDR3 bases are TGTGCCAGCAGTTCAGGGGAAGTAGGAGAGACCCAGTACTTC. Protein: CASSSGEVGETQYF.

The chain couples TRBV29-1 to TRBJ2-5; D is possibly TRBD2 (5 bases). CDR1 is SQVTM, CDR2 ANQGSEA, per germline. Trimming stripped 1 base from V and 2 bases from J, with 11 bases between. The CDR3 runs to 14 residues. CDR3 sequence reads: CSVEAGKGQETQYF. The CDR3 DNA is TGCAGCGTTGAAGCGGGGAAAGGGCAAGAGACCCAGTACTTC.

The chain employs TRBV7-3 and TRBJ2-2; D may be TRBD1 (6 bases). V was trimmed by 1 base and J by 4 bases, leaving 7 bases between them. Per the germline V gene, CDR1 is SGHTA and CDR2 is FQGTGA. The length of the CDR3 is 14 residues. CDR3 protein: CASSLIGGTGELFF. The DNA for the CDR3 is TGTGCCAGCAGCTTAATAGGGGGCACCGGGGAGCTGTTTTTT.

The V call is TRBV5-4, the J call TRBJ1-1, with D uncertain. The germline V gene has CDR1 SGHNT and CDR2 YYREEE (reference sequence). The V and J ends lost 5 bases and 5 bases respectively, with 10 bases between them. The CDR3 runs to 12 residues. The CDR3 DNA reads TGTGCCAGCAGGAGAGGTGGGACTGAAGCTTTCTTT. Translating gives CASRRGGTEAFF.

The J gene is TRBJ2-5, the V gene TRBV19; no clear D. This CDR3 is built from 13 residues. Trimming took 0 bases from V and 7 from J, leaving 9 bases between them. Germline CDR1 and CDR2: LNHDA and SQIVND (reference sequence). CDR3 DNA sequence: TGTGCCAGTAGTATAGAACTGGCAGGGACCCAGTACTTC. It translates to CASSIELAGTQYF.

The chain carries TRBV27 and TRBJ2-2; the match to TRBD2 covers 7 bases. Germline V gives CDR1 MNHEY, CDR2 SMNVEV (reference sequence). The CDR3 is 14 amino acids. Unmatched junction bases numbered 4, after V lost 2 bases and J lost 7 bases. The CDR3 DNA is TGTGCCAGCAGTTTAGGCGGGGGTGGCGGGGAGCTGTTTTTT. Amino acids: CASSLGGGGGELFF.

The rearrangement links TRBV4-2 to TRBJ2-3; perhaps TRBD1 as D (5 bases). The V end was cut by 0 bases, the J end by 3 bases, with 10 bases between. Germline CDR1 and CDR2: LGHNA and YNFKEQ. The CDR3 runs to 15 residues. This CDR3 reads CASSQDGAITDTQYF. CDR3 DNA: TGTGCCAGCAGCCAAGATGGGGCTATAACAGATACGCAGTATTTT.

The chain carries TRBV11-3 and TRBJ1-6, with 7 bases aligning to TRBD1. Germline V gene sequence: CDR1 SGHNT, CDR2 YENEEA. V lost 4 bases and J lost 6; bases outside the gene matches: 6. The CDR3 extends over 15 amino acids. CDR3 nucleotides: TGTGCCAGCAGCTCTGGCCAGGGGGGTAATTCACCCCTCCACTTT. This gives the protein CASSSGQGGNSPLHF.

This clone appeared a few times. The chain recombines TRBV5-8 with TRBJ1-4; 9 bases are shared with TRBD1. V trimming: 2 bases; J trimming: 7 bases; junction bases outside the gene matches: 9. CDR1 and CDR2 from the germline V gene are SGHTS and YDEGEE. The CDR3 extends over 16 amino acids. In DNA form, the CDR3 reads TGTGCCAGCAGCTTTTTTGAGGGACAGGGAACTGAAAAACTGTTTTTT. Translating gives CASSFFEGQGTEKLFF. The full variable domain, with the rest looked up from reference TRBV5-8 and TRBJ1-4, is EAGVTQSPTHLIKTRGQQATLRCSPISGHTSVYWYQQALGLGLQFLLWYDEGEERNRGNFPPRFSGRQFPNYSSELNVNALELEDSALYLCASSFFEGQGTEKLFFGSGTQLSVL.

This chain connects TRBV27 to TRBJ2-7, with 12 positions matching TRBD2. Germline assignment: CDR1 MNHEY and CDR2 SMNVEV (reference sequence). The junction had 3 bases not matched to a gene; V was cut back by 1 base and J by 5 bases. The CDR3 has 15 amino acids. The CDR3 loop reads CASSLWTSGVNEQYF. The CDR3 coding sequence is TGTGCCAGCAGTTTATGGACTAGCGGGGTAAACGAGCAGTACTTC.

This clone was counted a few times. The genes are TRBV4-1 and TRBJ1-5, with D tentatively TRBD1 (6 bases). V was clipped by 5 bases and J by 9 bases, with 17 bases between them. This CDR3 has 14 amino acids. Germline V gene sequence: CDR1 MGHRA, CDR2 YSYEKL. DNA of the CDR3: TGCGCCAGCAGCGACAGCGGGGGGCGAGCGCCCCAGCATTTT. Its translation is CASSDSGGRAPQHF.

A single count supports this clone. CDR3 amino acids: CAISDPGSDEQYF. For the CDR3, the DNA is TGTGCCATCAGTGACCCCGGGTCGGACGAGCAGTACTTC. V is TRBV10-3 and J is TRBJ2-7, with D unclear. The CDR3 consists of 13 residues. With 3 bases removed from V and 5 bases from J, the gap between germline ends came to 11 bases. Per the germline V gene, CDR1 is ENHRY and CDR2 is SYGVKD.